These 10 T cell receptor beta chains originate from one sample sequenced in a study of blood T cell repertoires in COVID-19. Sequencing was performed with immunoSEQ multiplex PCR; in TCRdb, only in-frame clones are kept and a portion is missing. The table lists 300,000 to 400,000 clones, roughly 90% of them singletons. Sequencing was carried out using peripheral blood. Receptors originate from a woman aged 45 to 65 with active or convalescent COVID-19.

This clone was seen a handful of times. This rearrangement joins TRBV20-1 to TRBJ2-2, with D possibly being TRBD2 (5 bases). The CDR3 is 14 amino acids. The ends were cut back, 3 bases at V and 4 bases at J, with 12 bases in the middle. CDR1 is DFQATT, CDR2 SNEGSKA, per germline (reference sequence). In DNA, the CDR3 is TGCAGTGCTAGTGATAGTGGAGGCACCGGGGAGCTGTTTTTT. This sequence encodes CSASDSGGTGELFF.

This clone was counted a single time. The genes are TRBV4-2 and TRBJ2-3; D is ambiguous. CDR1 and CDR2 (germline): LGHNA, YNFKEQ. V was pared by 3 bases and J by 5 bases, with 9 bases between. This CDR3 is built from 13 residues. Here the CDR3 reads CASSQRSEDTQYF. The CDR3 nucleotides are TGTGCCAGCAGCCAGCGAAGCGAAGATACGCAGTATTTT.

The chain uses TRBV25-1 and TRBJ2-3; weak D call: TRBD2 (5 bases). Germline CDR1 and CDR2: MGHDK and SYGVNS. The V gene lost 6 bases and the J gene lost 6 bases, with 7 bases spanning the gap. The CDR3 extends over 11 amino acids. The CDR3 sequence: CASSSGDTQYF. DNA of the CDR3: TGTGCCAGCAGCAGCGGCGATACGCAGTATTTT.

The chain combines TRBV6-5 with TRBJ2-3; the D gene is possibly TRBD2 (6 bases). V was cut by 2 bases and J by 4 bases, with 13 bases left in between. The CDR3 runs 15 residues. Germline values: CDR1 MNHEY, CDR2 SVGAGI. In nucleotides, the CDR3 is TGTGCCAGCAGTTACGCGGGGTTGGGCGCAGATACGCAGTATTTT. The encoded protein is CASSYAGLGADTQYF.

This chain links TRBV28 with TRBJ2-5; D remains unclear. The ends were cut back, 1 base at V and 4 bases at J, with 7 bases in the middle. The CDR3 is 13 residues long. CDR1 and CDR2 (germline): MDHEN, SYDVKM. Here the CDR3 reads CASSLLRLETQYF. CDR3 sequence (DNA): TGTGCCAGCAGTTTATTGCGTTTAGAGACCCAGTACTTC. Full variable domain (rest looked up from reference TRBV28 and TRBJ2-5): DVKVTQSSRYLVKRTGEKVFLECVQDMDHENMFWYRQDPGLGLRLIYFSYDVKMKEKGDIPEGYSVSREKKERFSLILESASTNQTSMYLCASSLLRLETQYFGPGTRLLVL.

DNA for the CDR3: TGCAGCGTTGGGGGCCTCGAGACCCAGTACTTC. It translates to CSVGGLETQYF. The chain couples TRBV29-1 to TRBJ2-5; D is perhaps TRBD1 (5 bases). Germline V CDR1 and CDR2: SQVTM, ANQGSEA. This CDR3 has 11 residues. Trimming pared 4 bases from V and 5 bases from J, leaving 8 bases between.

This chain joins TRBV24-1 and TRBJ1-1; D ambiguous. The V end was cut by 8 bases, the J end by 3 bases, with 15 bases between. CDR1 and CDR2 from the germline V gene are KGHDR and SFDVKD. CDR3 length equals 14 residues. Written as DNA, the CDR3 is TGTGCCACCATTCGGGGTCGGCGGGACACTGAAGCTTTCTTT. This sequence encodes CATIRGRRDTEAFF.

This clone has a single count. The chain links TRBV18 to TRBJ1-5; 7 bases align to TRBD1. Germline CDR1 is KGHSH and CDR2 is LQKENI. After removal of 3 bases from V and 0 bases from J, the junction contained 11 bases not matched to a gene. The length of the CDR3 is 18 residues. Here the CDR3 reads CASSPRQGGGNSNQPQHF. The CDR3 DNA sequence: TGTGCCAGCTCACCTAGACAGGGCGGTGGGAATAGCAATCAGCCCCAGCATTTT.

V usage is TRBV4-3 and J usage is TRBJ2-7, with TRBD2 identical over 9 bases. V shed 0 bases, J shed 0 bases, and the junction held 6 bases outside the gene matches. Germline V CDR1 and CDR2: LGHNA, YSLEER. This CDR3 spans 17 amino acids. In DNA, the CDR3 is TGCGCCAGCAGCCAAGAGGCCCAGCGGGGGGTCTCCTACGAGCAGTACTTC. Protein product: CASSQEAQRGVSYEQYF.

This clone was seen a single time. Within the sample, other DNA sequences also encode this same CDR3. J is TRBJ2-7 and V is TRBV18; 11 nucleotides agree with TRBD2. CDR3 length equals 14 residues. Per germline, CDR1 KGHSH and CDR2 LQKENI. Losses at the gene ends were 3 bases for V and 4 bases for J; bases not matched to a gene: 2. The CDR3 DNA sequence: TGTGCCAGCTCACCGGGACTAGCGGATTACGAGCAGTACTTC. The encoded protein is CASSPGLADYEQYF. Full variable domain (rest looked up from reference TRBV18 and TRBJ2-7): NAGVMQNPRHLVRRRGQEARLRCSPMKGHSHVYWYRQLPEEGLKFMVYLQKENIIDESGMPKERFSAEFPKEGPSILRIQQVVRGDSAAYFCASSPGLADYEQYFGPGTRLTVT.